The 25 T cell receptor beta chains listed next were all sequenced from one sample in a study of cytomegalovirus exposure and HLA in healthy donors. Vbeta (60) and Jbeta (13) primers were used in the PCR. Method: immunoSEQ multiplex PCR; TCRdb's copy keeps in-frame clones and lacks some. This sample has about 130,000 clones, with about 8.5% found just once. Sequencing was done on a sample of PBMCs. The source is a man aged 40-49 years in good health and CMV-seronegative.

This CDR3 is CASSKGTGVPGELFF. CDR3 in DNA: TGTGCCAGTAGTAAAGGGACAGGGGTTCCCGGGGAGCTGTTTTTT. This sequence joins TRBV19 and TRBJ2-2; 10 bases line up with TRBD1. CDR1 is LNHDA, CDR2 SQIVND, per germline (reference sequence). The CDR3 length is 15 residues. The V segment lost 4 bases and the J segment 6 bases; nucleotides outside the gene matches: 5.

This chain links TRBV9 with TRBJ1-6; 10 nucleotides align to TRBD1. After removal of 5 bases from V and 7 bases from J, the junction contained 0 bases not matched to a gene. Germline-derived CDR1 and CDR2 are SGDLS and YYNGEE. The CDR3 has 13 amino acids. CDR3 in DNA: TGTGCCAGCAGGGGACAGGGGAATTCACCCCTCCACTTT. It yields the protein CASRGQGNSPLHF. The full variable domain, its missing parts supplied by reference TRBV9 and TRBJ1-6, is DSGVTQTPKHLITATGQRVTLRCSPRSGDLSVYWYQQSLDQGLQFLIQYYNGEERAKGNILERFSAQQFPDLHSELNLSSLELGDSALYFCASRGQGNSPLHFGNGTRLTVT.

This clone was counted between two and nine times. The chain carries TRBV6-5 and TRBJ1-6; maybe TRBD1 (5 bases). The CDR3 consists of 14 residues. V shed 2 bases and J shed 6 bases, with 8 bases lying between them. CDR1 and CDR2 (germline): MNHEY, SVGAGI. CDR3 in amino acids: CASSYGDSNSPLHF. CDR3 nucleotide sequence: TGTGCCAGCAGTTACGGTGACAGTAATTCACCCCTCCACTTT.

The V call is TRBV6-1, the J call TRBJ2-5; 8 bases agree with TRBD1. The J call may be incorrect, as the DNA end agrees better with TRBJ2-7. The germline V gene has CDR1 MNHNS and CDR2 SASEGT. The CDR3 contains 16 residues. The CDR3 reads CASSEAGTGLVYEQYF. CDR3 bases: TGTGCCAGCAGTGAAGCTGGGACAGGTTTGGTCTACGAGCAGTACTTC.

V and J are TRBV2 and TRBJ2-1; 8 bases agree with TRBD1. Germline lookup yields CDR1 SNHLY and CDR2 FYNNEI. The CDR3 totals 13 residues. Trimming took 8 bases from V and 5 from J; bases not matched to a gene: 5. The CDR3 is CASQADRDNEQFF. For the CDR3, the DNA is TGTGCCAGCCAGGCGGACAGGGACAATGAGCAGTTCTTC.

This clone was seen only a few times. This rearrangement joins TRBV7-8 to TRBJ2-3, with 10 positions matching TRBD2. The CDR3 contains 17 residues. The V gene end was trimmed by 5 bases and the J gene end by 3 bases; junction bases not matched to a gene: 11. Germline lookup yields CDR1 SGHVS and CDR2 FQNEAQ. This chain's CDR3 is CASSLTASGGSTDTQYF. CDR3 in DNA: TGTGCCAGCAGCCTAACGGCTAGCGGGGGCTCAACAGATACGCAGTATTTT.

The chain links TRBV7-9 to TRBJ1-5; 7 bases are a match to TRBD1. Looked up from germline, CDR1 is SEHNR and CDR2 is FQNEAQ (reference sequence). CDR3 length: 14 residues. The V and J ends lost 3 bases and 2 bases, in that order; junction bases with no gene match: 1. The CDR3 nucleotides read TGTGCCAGCAGCTTCGACAGGGGCAATCAGCCCCAGCATTTT. Translated: CASSFDRGNQPQHF.

This clone was seen a handful of times. The chain has TRBV9 and TRBJ1-2, with 10 bases matching TRBD1. The ends lost 2 bases at V and 5 bases at J; junction bases unmatched: 3. The CDR3 has 14 residues. Germline values: CDR1 SGDLS, CDR2 YYNGEE. CDR3 sequence: CASSVGTGVYGYTF. The CDR3 DNA is TGTGCCAGCAGCGTGGGGACAGGGGTTTATGGCTACACCTTC.

This chain links TRBV15 with TRBJ1-5; D is undetermined. V was pared by 1 base and J by 6 bases, with 13 bases between. CDR3 length equals 15 residues. Per the germline V gene, CDR1 is LNHNV and CDR2 is YYDKDF (reference sequence). The CDR3 loop reads CATSRAPGGSQPQHF. The CDR3 DNA reads as TGTGCCACCAGCAGAGCACCGGGAGGGAGTCAGCCCCAGCATTTT.

This clone turned up a few times. The J gene is TRBJ2-5, the V gene TRBV5-3, with a tentative D call TRBD1 (6 bases). TRBJ2-7 explains the end of the DNA better; the J call may be wrong. TRBV5-3 is labeled an ORF, and its function is uncertain. This CDR3 spans 18 amino acids. The CDR3 loop reads CARSPTPPMGARAYEQYF. For the CDR3, the DNA is TGTGCCAGAAGCCCCACCCCACCAATGGGGGCTAGGGCCTACGAGCAGTACTTC.

In this sample, this clone turned up a few times. The chain links TRBV28 to TRBJ2-2; 7 nucleotides match TRBD1. Germline V gene data show CDR1 as MDHEN and CDR2 as SYDVKM. This CDR3 contains 15 residues. Unmatched junction bases numbered 7, after V lost 4 bases and J lost 5 bases. CDR3 in DNA: TGTGCCAGCAGTTCGGACAGGCTGGGGACCGGGGAGCTGTTTTTT. Translated, it gives CASSSDRLGTGELFF.

There are a few counts of this clone. The chain links TRBV7-8 to TRBJ1-2; 7 positions match TRBD1. V was pared by 3 bases and J by 3 bases, with 7 bases of the junction left unmatched. The CDR3 has 15 amino acids. Germline CDR1 is SGHVS and CDR2 is FQNEAQ. The CDR3 spells CASSFRQGPDYGYTF. The CDR3 DNA reads TGTGCCAGCAGCTTCCGACAGGGACCGGACTATGGCTACACCTTC.

This clone was observed many times. This sequence joins TRBV6-5 and TRBJ1-1, with TRBD1 identical over 8 bases. There are 14 residues in the CDR3. The germline V gene has CDR1 MNHEY and CDR2 SVGAGI. Trimming at V came to 6 bases and at J to 3 bases, leaving 6 bases not matched to a gene. For the CDR3, the DNA is TGTGCCAGCAGACTAAACAGGGGGTACACTGAAGCTTTCTTT. Translated, it gives CASRLNRGYTEAFF.

The chain links TRBV27 to TRBJ2-5, with D unclear. The CDR3 runs 13 residues. Germline V gene data show CDR1 as MNHEY and CDR2 as SMNVEV (reference sequence). Trimming cost V 2 bases and J 0 bases, with 4 bases left between them. CDR3 nucleotide sequence: TGTGCCAGCAGTTTACTATACCAAGAGACCCAGTACTTC. This sequence encodes CASSLLYQETQYF.

V is TRBV7-2 and J is TRBJ2-2; a possible D gene is TRBD2 (5 bases). V was shortened by 6 bases and J by 1 base, with 9 bases between the two germline ends. Germline CDR1 SGHTA, CDR2 FQGNSA. CDR3 length: 14 residues. The CDR3 region is CASRLSGNTGELFF. In DNA form, the CDR3 reads TGTGCCAGCAGATTAAGCGGGAACACCGGGGAGCTGTTTTTT.

This rearrangement joins TRBV19 to TRBJ2-7; D gene ambiguous. This CDR3 region has 13 residues. The ends were cut back, 4 bases at V and 2 bases at J, with 9 bases in the middle. Germline loops: CDR1 LNHDA, CDR2 SQIVND (reference sequence). The CDR3 DNA reads TGTGCCAGTAGTAGACTGGTAACCTACGAGCAGTACTTC. Amino acid sequence: CASSRLVTYEQYF.

This clone came up a few times. This chain uses TRBV2 with TRBJ2-1; 10 nucleotides line up with TRBD1. The CDR3 loop spans 16 amino acids. Unmatched junction bases numbered 8, after V lost 2 bases and J lost 7 bases. Looked up from germline, CDR1 is SNHLY and CDR2 is FYNNEI. DNA for the CDR3: TGTGCCAGCAGTGAATTCCGGACAGGGGGGAAAAATGAGCAGTTCTTC. It translates to CASSEFRTGGKNEQFF.

This clone was seen a handful of times. The chain links TRBV4-1 to TRBJ1-1; D gene ambiguous. This CDR3 comprises 15 residues. Trimming removed 0 bases from V and 1 base from J, with 9 bases in between. Germline V gene lookup returns CDR1 MGHRA and CDR2 YSYEKL. CDR3 amino acids: CASSQEFSGNTEAFF. The CDR3 nucleotides read TGCGCCAGCAGCCAAGAATTTTCAGGGAACACTGAAGCTTTCTTT.

This clone was detected a few times. This rearrangement joins TRBV5-4 to TRBJ1-6; D gene uncertain. V was pared by 4 bases and J by 5 bases, with 22 bases between. The CDR3 has 18 residues. In germline, CDR1 is SGHNT, CDR2 YYREEE (reference sequence). The CDR3 is CASSPPSVQVWDNSPLHF. The CDR3 DNA reads TGTGCCAGCAGCCCCCCGTCGGTGCAGGTTTGGGATAATTCACCCCTCCACTTT. Full variable domain (outside the CDR3, taken from reference TRBV5-4 and TRBJ1-6): ETGVTQSPTHLIKTRGQQVTLRCSSQSGHNTVSWYQQALGQGPQFIFQYYREEENGRGNFPPRFSGLQFPNYSSELNVNALELDDSALYLCASSPPSVQVWDNSPLHFGNGTRLTVT.

This clone was counted between two and nine times. The chain couples TRBV14 to TRBJ1-6; TRBD1 aligns across 7 bases. Trimming removed 0 bases from V and 8 bases from J; junction bases left unmatched: 7. CDR3 length: 16 amino acids. The germline CDR1 and CDR2 sequences are SGHDN and FVKESK. The CDR3 coding sequence is TGTGCCAGCAGCCAAGATTTAGGACAGGTTTATTCACCCCTCCACTTT. It encodes CASSQDLGQVYSPLHF.

This clone showed up just a few times. This chain uses TRBV2 with TRBJ1-1; D uncertain. Germline CDR1 SNHLY, CDR2 FYNNEI. Trimming took 4 bases from V and 3 from J, leaving 12 bases between them. The CDR3 sequence is 14 residues long. The CDR3 reads CASSVSGLYTEAFF. The CDR3 region has the DNA TGTGCCAGCAGTGTTTCAGGCCTTTACACTGAAGCTTTCTTT.

As to this clone: This CDR3 fails to terminate in the conserved phenylalanine or tryptophan, so it likely reflects a read error. The V and J genes are TRBV13 and TRBJ2-2, with D tentatively TRBD1 (6 bases). The CDR3 spans 11 residues. V gave up 10 bases and J gave up 7 bases, with 10 bases separating them. The V gene's germline CDR1 is PRHDT and CDR2 FYEKMQ (reference sequence). The CDR3 loop reads CATQGSGELFL. CDR3 nucleotide sequence: TGTGCCACACAGGGAAGCGGGGAGCTGTTTCTT.

This chain connects TRBV7-6 to TRBJ2-7, with TRBD1 as a possible D gene (6 bases). The germline V and J ends were trimmed by 5 bases and 3 bases, with 14 bases remaining between them. Germline V CDR1 and CDR2: SGHVS, FNYEAQ. This CDR3 comprises 14 residues. The chain's CDR3 is CASSPGTSYYEQYF. CDR3 coding DNA: TGTGCCAGCAGCCCCGGGACAAGCTACTACGAGCAGTACTTC.

V gene TRBV30 combines with J gene TRBJ2-3; D uncertain. V was clipped by 4 bases and J by 0 bases, with 8 bases between them. The CDR3 is 13 residues long. CDR1 and CDR2 from the germline V gene are GTSNPN and SVGIG (reference sequence). In nucleotides, the CDR3 is TGTGCCTGGAAACTCCCTAGCACAGATACGCAGTATTTT. Its translation: CAWKLPSTDTQYF.

This clone was seen at least ten times. The V gene is TRBV6-4, the J gene TRBJ1-5, with a weak D call TRBD1 (5 bases). The germline gives CDR1 MRHNA, CDR2 SNTAGT. With 3 bases removed from V and 6 bases from J, the gap between germline ends came to 15 bases. The CDR3 has 15 residues. The CDR3 region is CASSEFPGSGQPQHF. The CDR3 DNA is TGTGCCAGCAGTGAATTCCCAGGGTCGGGTCAGCCCCAGCATTTT.